The entry below gives a single TCR beta chain sequence along with its context. An end of the junction does not agree with germline; a read error may underlie this. This sample stems from a study of T cell changes during pregnancy in multiple sclerosis. Data came from immunoSEQ multiplex PCR; TCRdb stores just in-frame clones and leaves some out. The table lists 36,000 or so clones, roughly 92% of them singletons. The CDR3 is made up of 15 amino acids. Per the germline V gene, CDR1 is SGHRS and CDR2 is YFSETQ. This chain links TRBV5-1 with TRBJ2-5, with D uncertain. The TCR originated in a female donor with multiple sclerosis, enrolled in a pregnancy study. The material sequenced was PBMCs (not recorded whether the cells were cultured). The CDR3 spells CASTLNGGYQETQYF. CDR3 sequence (DNA): TGCGCCAGCACCTTGAATGGCGGATACCAAGAGACCCAGTACTTC.